Detailed here is one T cell receptor (beta chain). The sample is drawn from a study of shared clonotypes between healthy human individuals. The protocol was immunoSEQ multiplex PCR, while the TCRdb copy is restricted to in-frame clones and leaves out a portion. The sample holds a few hundred thousand clones, almost 97% seen once. Trimming removed 0 bases from V and 0 bases from J, with 9 bases in between. This CDR3 contains 15 residues. Germline V gene sequence: CDR1 MNHEY, CDR2 SVGAGI. J is TRBJ2-7 and V is TRBV6-5, with D possibly matching TRBD2 (6 bases). The sample comprised naive CD4+ T cells sorted from blood. As for subset: CD45RA+ positively selected. The clonotype comes from a woman aged 30 to 39 in good health. In DNA, the CDR3 is TGTGCCAGCAGTTACTCGGCGGGGAGCTCCTACGAGCAGTACTTC. The encoded protein is CASSYSAGSSYEQYF.